Below, one T cell receptor beta chain is given with its context. This entry belongs to a study of T cells in Graves' hyperthyroidism and ophthalmopathy. RNA transcripts yielded amplified TCR beta CDR3 regions. HTBI primers were employed in a first-round RT-PCR of the TCR CDR3. A single record per CDR3 protein comes from TCRdb applying MiXCR to the multiplex PCR reads. The sample holds 600,000 or so distinct CDR3 sequences, approximately 15% seen once. Pregnant or lactating patients were excluded, as were those with uncontrolled infection or other autoimmune disease. The PBMCs studied were ones that came from roughly 11 ml fresh peripheral blood. The trim removed 8 bases at V and 6 bases at J, leaving 11 bases unmatched. Germline V gene lookup returns CDR1 LNHDA and CDR2 SQIVND (reference sequence). There are 14 residues in the CDR3.

Sequenced sample: blood. The chain combines TRBV19 with TRBJ2-7; 9 bases map to TRBD2. The source of this sequence is a woman between 18 and 30 years old with Graves' ophthalmopathy. The CDR3 loop reads CASRPTRLAVEQYF. The DNA of the CDR3 is TGTGCCAGTCGACCCACGCGACTAGCGGTCGAGCAGTACTTC.